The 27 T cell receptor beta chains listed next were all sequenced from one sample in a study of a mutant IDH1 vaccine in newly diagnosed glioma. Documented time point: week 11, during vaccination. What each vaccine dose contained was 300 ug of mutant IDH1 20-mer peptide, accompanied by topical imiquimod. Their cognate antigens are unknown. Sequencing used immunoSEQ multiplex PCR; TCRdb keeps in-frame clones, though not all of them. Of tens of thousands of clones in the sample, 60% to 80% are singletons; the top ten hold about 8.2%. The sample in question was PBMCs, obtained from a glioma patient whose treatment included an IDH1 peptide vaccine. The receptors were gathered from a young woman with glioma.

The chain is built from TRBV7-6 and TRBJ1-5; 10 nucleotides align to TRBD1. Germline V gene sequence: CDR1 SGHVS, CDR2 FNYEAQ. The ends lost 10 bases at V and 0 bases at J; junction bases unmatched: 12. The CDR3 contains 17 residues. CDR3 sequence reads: CAMLRDRGDYSNQPQHF. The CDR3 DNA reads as TGTGCCATGCTCCGGGACAGGGGCGATTATAGCAATCAGCCCCAGCATTTT.

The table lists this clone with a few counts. CDR3 DNA sequence: TGTGCCTGGACGTTGAACACTGAAGCTTTCTTT. As protein: CAWTLNTEAFF. This chain joins TRBV30 and TRBJ1-1, with D unclear. Trimming took off 4 bases at V and 0 bases at J, with 3 bases between the two ends. The CDR3 sequence is 11 residues long. Germline loops: CDR1 GTSNPN, CDR2 SVGIG (reference sequence).

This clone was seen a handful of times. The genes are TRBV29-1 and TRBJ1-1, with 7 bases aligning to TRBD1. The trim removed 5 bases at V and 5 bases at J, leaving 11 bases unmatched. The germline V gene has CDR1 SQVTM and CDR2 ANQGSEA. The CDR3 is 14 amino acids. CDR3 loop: CSVLWTGSPTEAFF. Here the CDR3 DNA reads TGCAGCGTTTTATGGACAGGCTCACCAACTGAAGCTTTCTTT.

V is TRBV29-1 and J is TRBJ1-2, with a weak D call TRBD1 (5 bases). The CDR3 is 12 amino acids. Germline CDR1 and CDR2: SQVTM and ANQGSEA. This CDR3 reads CSASGTDYGYTF. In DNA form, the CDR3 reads TGCAGTGCAAGCGGGACGGACTATGGCTACACCTTC.

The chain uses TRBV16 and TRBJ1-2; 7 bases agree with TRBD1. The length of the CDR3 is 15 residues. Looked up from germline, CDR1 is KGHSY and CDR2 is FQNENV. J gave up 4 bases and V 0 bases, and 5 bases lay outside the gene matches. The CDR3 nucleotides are TGTGCCAGCAGCCAATCGATGGCAGGGGGCTATGGCTACACCTTC. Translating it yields CASSQSMAGGYGYTF.

The CDR3 nucleotides are TGTGCCAGCAGTTTGGGGACGAGCTCTGGAAACACCATATATTTT. Translating it yields CASSLGTSSGNTIYF. The rearrangement joins TRBV27 to TRBJ1-3, with D maybe TRBD1 (5 bases). The CDR3 loop spans 15 amino acids. In germline, CDR1 is MNHEY, CDR2 SMNVEV (reference sequence). V was trimmed by 3 bases and J by 0 bases, leaving 9 bases between them.

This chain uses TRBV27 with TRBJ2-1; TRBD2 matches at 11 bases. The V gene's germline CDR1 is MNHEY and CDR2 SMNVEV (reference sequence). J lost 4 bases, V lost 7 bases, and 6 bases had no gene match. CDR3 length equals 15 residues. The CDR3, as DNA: TGTGCCAGCACCACACTAGCGGGAGCTTACAATGAGCAGTTCTTC. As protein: CASTTLAGAYNEQFF.

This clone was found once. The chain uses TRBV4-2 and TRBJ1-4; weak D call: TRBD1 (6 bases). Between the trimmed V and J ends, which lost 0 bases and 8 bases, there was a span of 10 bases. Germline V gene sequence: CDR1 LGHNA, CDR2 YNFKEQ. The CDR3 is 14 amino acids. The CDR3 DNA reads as TGTGCCAGCAGCCAAGAAGGGGGTTTGGAAAAACTGTTTTTT. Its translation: CASSQEGGLEKLFF.

The CDR3 sequence is CARPTGSTYEQYF. Here the CDR3 DNA reads TGCGCCAGACCTACAGGGTCCACCTACGAGCAGTACTTC. The genes are TRBV10-1 and TRBJ2-7, with D possibly matching TRBD1 (6 bases). Germline CDR1 reads WNHNN; CDR2 reads SYGVQD (reference sequence). This CDR3 region has 13 residues. V lost 9 bases and J 2 bases, leaving 14 bases between the germline ends.

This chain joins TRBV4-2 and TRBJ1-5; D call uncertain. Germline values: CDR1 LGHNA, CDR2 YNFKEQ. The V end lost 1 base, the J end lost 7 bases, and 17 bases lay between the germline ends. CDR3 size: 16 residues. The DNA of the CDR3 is TGTGCCAGCAGCCAAGGAGGAGGGTCGGGGAACCAGCCCCAGCATTTT. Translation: CASSQGGGSGNQPQHF.

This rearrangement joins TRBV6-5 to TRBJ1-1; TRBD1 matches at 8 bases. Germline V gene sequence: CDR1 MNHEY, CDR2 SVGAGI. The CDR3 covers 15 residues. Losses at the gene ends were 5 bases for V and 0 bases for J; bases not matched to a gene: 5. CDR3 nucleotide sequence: TGTGCCAGCAGTCGGGCAGGGGGCATGAACACTGAAGCTTTCTTT. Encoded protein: CASSRAGGMNTEAFF.

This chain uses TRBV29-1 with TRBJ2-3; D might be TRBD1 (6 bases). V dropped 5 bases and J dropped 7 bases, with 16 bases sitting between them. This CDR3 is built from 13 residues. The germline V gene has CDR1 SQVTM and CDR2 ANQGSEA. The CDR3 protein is CSVIWAGENTQYF. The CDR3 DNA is TGCAGCGTTATTTGGGCAGGGGAAAATACGCAGTATTTT.

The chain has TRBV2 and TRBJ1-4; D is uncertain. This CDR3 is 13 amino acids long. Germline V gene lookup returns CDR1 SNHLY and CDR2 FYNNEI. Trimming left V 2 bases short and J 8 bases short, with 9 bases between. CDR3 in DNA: TGTGCCAGCAGTGAATTCACCAGGGAAAAACTGTTTTTT. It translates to CASSEFTREKLFF.

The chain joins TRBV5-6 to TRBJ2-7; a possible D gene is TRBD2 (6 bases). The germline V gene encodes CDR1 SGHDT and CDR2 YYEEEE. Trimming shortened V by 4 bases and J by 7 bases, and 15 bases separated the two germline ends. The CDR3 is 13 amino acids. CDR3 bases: TGTGCCAGCAGCCACCGACTAGGATGGGAGCAGTACTTC. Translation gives CASSHRLGWEQYF. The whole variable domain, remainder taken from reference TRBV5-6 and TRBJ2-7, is DAGVTQSPTHLIKTRGQQVTLRCSPKSGHDTVSWYQQALGQGPQFIFQYYEEEERQRGNFPDRFSGHQFPNYSSELNVNALLLGDSALYLCASSHRLGWEQYFGPGTRLTVT.

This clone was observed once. CDR3 nucleotides: TGTGCCAGCAGCAAAGGGGGCATACAGCCCCAGCATTTT. Encoded protein: CASSKGGIQPQHF. The chain employs TRBV13 and TRBJ1-5; 7 bases map to TRBD1. Germline values: CDR1 PRHDT, CDR2 FYEKMQ (reference sequence). The V gene end was trimmed by 5 bases and the J gene end by 7 bases; junction bases not matched to a gene: 5. The CDR3 has 13 residues.

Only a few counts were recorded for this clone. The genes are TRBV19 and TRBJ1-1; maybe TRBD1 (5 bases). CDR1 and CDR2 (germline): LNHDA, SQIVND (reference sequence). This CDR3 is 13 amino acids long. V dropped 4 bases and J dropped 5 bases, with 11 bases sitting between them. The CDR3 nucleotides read TGTGCCAGTAGTACAGGGATTCGGACTGAAGCTTTCTTT. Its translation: CASSTGIRTEAFF.

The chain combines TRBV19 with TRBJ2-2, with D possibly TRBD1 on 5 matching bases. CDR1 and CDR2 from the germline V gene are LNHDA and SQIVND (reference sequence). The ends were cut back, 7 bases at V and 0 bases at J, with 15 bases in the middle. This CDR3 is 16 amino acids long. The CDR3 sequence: CASTRQGPPNTGELFF. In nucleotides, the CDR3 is TGTGCCAGTACCCGTCAGGGCCCGCCGAACACCGGGGAGCTGTTTTTT.

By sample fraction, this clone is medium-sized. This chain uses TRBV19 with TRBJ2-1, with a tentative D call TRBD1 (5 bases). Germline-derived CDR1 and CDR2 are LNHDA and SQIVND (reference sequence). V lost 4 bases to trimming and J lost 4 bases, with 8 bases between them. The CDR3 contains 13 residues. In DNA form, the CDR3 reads TGTGCCAGTAGTAGGACACCTTACAATGAGCAGTTCTTC. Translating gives CASSRTPYNEQFF.

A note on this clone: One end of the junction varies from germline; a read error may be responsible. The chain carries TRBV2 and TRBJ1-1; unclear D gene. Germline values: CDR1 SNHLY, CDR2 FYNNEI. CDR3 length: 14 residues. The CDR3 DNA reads TGTGCCAGCAGGGAAGGAACGGCGAGCACTGAAGCTTTCTTT. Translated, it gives CASREGTASTEAFF.

The CDR3 region is CASSQSSYEQYF. The CDR3 coding sequence is TGTGCCAGCAGCCAGAGCTCCTACGAGCAGTACTTC. The J gene is TRBJ2-7, the V gene TRBV6-1; D unclear. Trimming removed 6 bases at V and 0 bases at J, with 6 bases between. The CDR3 runs to 12 residues. Looked up from germline, CDR1 is MNHNS and CDR2 is SASEGT.

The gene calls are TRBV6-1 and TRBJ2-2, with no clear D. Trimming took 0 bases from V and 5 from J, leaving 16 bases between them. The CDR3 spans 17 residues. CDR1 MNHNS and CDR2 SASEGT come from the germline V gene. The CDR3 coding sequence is TGTGCCAGCAGTGAAGCGCCCCAGGCAGCTTCTACCGGGGAGCTGTTTTTT. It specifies CASSEAPQAASTGELFF.

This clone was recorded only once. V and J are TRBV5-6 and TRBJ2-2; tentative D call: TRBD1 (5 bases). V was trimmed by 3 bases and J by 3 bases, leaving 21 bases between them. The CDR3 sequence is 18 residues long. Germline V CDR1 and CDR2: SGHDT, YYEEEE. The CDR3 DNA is TGTGCCAGCAGCTATCATTCCTCGACAGTGAGATACACCGGGGAGCTGTTTTTT. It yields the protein CASSYHSSTVRYTGELFF.

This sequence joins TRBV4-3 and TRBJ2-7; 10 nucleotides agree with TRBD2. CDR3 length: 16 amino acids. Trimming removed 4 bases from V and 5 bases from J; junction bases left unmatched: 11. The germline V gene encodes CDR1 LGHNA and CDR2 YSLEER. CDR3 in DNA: TGCGCCAGCAGCCCAAACCCTAGCGGGAGTATCCACGAGCAGTACTTC. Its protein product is CASSPNPSGSIHEQYF.

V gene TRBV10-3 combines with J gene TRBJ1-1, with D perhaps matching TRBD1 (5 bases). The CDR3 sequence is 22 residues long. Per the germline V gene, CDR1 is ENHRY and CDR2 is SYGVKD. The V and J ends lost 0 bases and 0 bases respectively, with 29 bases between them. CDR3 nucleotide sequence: TGTGCCATCAGTGAGTCGCCCGGAGGTGGCACAGAGAGGACAAAAATGAACACTGAAGCTTTCTTT. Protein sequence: CAISESPGGGTERTKMNTEAFF.

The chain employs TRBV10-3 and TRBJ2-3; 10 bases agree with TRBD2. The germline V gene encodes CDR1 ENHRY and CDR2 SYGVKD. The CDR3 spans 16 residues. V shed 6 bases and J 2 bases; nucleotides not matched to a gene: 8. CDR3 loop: CAIRNPTSGDTDTQYF. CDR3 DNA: TGTGCCATCAGGAACCCCACTAGCGGGGACACAGATACGCAGTATTTT.

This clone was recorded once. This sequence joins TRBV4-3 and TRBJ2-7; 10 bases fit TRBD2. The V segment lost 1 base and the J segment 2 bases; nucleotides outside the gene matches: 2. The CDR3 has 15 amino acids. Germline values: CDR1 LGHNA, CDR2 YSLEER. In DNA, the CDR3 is TGCGCCAGCAGCCAAGGAACTAGCGGGACCTACGAGCAGTACTTC. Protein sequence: CASSQGTSGTYEQYF.

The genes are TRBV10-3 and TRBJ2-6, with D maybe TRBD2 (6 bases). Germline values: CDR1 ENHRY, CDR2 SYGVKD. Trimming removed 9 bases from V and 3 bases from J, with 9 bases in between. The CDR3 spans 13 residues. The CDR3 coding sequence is TGTGCCATTCAGGGAGGTGGGGCCAACGTCCTGACTTTC. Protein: CAIQGGGANVLTF.